This is a list of T cell receptor beta chains from one sample in a study of graft-versus-host responses after intestinal transplantation. For these receptors, no antigen is known. The table came from immunoSEQ multiplex PCR; TCRdb's copy has only in-frame clones and leaves some out. The table shows tens of thousands of clones, with about nine tenths occurring only once. The source material was unstimulated CD4+ T cells sorted from spleen or lymph node cells, sampled before intestinal transplant. These receptors all stem from a human donor who received an intestinal transplant. Each CDR3 is given with its conserved first and last residue. The order of the fields is V gene, J gene, clone size, D gene, CDR3 protein, CDR3 DNA. The D gene is left open where the match is weak. Clone size, where shown, is once, few, many, or a class for clones that have expanded.

v_gene: TRBV29-1; j_gene: TRBJ1-1; abundance: once; d_gene: TRBD1; CDR3aa: CSVTYRPGQGNTEAFF; CDR3nt: TGCAGCGTTACCTACCGCCCGGGACAGGGAAACACTGAAGCTTTCTTT
v_gene: TRBV25-1; j_gene: TRBJ1-6; abundance: NA; d_gene: TRBD1; CDR3aa: CASSEQGAENSPLHF; CDR3nt: TGTGCCAGCAGTGAGCAGGGGGCTGAGAATTCACCCCTCCACTTT
v_gene: TRBV5-1; j_gene: TRBJ1-1; abundance: NA; d_gene: NA; CDR3aa: CASSSGTLNTEAFF; CDR3nt: TGCGCCAGCAGCAGCGGGACCTTGAACACTGAAGCTTTCTTT
v_gene: TRBV4-3; j_gene: TRBJ1-4; abundance: NA; d_gene: NA; CDR3aa: CASSQKTGKLFF; CDR3nt: TGCGCCAGCAGTCAAAAAACGGGTAAACTGTTTTTT
v_gene: TRBV4-3; j_gene: TRBJ1-5; abundance: NA; d_gene: NA; CDR3aa: CASSQETDQPQHF; CDR3nt: TGCGCCAGCAGCCAAGAGACTGATCAGCCCCAGCATTTT
v_gene: TRBV7-2; j_gene: TRBJ2-2; abundance: once; d_gene: NA; CDR3aa: CASTLSDSWDGELFF; CDR3nt: TGTGCCAGCACCTTGTCGGACAGTTGGGACGGGGAGCTGTTTTTT
v_gene: TRBV27; j_gene: TRBJ1-2; abundance: NA; d_gene: NA; CDR3aa: CASSLHRNSYGYTF; CDR3nt: TGTGCCAGCAGTTTACACAGAAACAGCTATGGCTACACCTTC
v_gene: TRBV5-1; j_gene: TRBJ2-1; abundance: NA; d_gene: NA; CDR3aa: CASSLVRDRYNEQFF; CDR3nt: TGCGCCAGCAGCTTGGTGCGGGACAGATACAATGAGCAGTTCTTC
v_gene: TRBV9; j_gene: TRBJ2-1; abundance: NA; d_gene: NA; CDR3aa: CASSLGSSYNEQFF; CDR3nt: TGTGCCAGCAGCCTGGGGAGCTCCTACAATGAGCAGTTCTTC
v_gene: TRBV14; j_gene: TRBJ2-7; abundance: NA; d_gene: TRBD2; CDR3aa: CASSQIPGLAGGSPYEQYF; CDR3nt: TGTGCCAGCAGCCAGATCCCGGGACTAGCGGGGGGGTCCCCCTACGAGCAGTACTTC
v_gene: TRBV10-3; j_gene: TRBJ1-5; abundance: NA; d_gene: TRBD1; CDR3aa: CAISGTGGADQPQHF; CDR3nt: TGTGCCATCAGTGGGACAGGGGGCGCAGATCAGCCCCAGCATTTT
v_gene: TRBV11-3; j_gene: TRBJ2-3; abundance: NA; d_gene: TRBD1; CDR3aa: CASSLGTGVSSTDTQYF; CDR3nt: TGTGCCAGCAGCTTAGGAACAGGGGTCTCTAGCACAGATACGCAGTATTTT
v_gene: TRBV21-1; j_gene: TRBJ2-7; abundance: NA; d_gene: NA; CDR3aa: CASRSYEQYF; CDR3nt: TGTGCCAGCAGGTCATACGAGCAGTACTTC
v_gene: TRBV6-1; j_gene: TRBJ2-3; abundance: NA; d_gene: TRBD1; CDR3aa: CASIATGLSTDTQYF; CDR3nt: TGTGCCAGCATAGCGACAGGGCTGAGCACAGATACGCAGTATTTT
v_gene: TRBV5-4; j_gene: TRBJ1-1; abundance: NA; d_gene: TRBD1; CDR3aa: CASSLDRGSTEAFF; CDR3nt: TGTGCCAGCAGCTTGGACAGGGGTTCCACTGAAGCTTTCTTT
v_gene: TRBV6-5; j_gene: TRBJ2-1; abundance: NA; d_gene: NA; CDR3aa: CASSCRSGNEQFF; CDR3nt: TGTGCCAGCAGTTGCCGGTCAGGGAATGAGCAGTTCTTC
v_gene: TRBV6-5; j_gene: TRBJ1-1; abundance: few; d_gene: NA; CDR3aa: CASSYALDLPEAFF; CDR3nt: TGTGCCAGCAGTTACGCCCTAGACCTTCCTGAAGCTTTCTTT